The present entry profiles one T cell receptor (beta chain) with its context. This entry comes from a study of T cells in tuberculosis. Cells were sorted from thawed PBMC rested overnight and stained with GMM-loaded CD1B tetramer, viability dye and anti-CD3. C32 glucose monomycolate from Rhodococcus equi was loaded onto the CD1B tetramers. Trimming at V came to 1 base and at J to 4 bases, leaving 4 bases not matched to a gene. Germline CDR1 is SGHVS and CDR2 is FNYEAQ. The CDR3 consists of 15 residues. Measured with immunoSEQ multiplex PCR; TCRdb has only the in-frame clones, and not every one. The repertoire consists of approximately 57,000 clones, with 88% occurring once and the leading ten covering 21%.

The TCR was taken from an adult woman with latent tuberculosis. Material: CD1b-GMM tetramer-negative cells sorted from PBMCs. V usage is TRBV7-6 and J usage is TRBJ2-1, with 7 bases aligning to TRBD2. CDR3 sequence (DNA): TGTGCCAGCAGCTTAGTGGCTAGCGGATACAATGAGCAGTTCTTC. Its translation: CASSLVASGYNEQFF. The full variable domain, with the rest looked up from reference TRBV7-6 and TRBJ2-1, is GAGVSQSPRYKVTKRGQDVALRCDPISGHVSLYWYRQALGQGPEFLTYFNYEAQQDKSGLPNDRFSAERPEGSISTLTIQRTEQRDSAMYRCASSLVASGYNEQFFGPGTRLTVL.